The 25 T cell receptor beta chains given below trace back to one sample, sequenced in a study of cytomegalovirus exposure and HLA in healthy donors. PCR was performed using 60 Vbeta and 13 Jbeta primers. Here immunoSEQ multiplex PCR was the method, and the copy in TCRdb shows in-frame clones only, minus some. The sample records fewer than 200,000 clones, less than 85% being singletons. The sample was PBMCs. These receptors came from a male donor in good health and CMV-seronegative.

This sequence joins TRBV4-3 and TRBJ2-5; TRBD2 might be the D (5 bases). V was pared by 1 base and J by 5 bases, with 11 bases between. The CDR3 covers 14 residues. Germline CDR1 LGHNA, CDR2 YSLEER. CDR3 nucleotide sequence: TGCGCCAGCAGCCAAGGGAGGAGGCAGGAGACCCAGTACTTC. This encodes CASSQGRRQETQYF.

This chain uses TRBV7-8 with TRBJ1-2, with D possibly being TRBD1 (6 bases). In germline, CDR1 is SGHVS, CDR2 FQNEAQ. The CDR3 spans 14 residues. V lost 1 base, J lost 10 bases, and 16 bases lay in between. The CDR3 here is CASSLETGPRFYTF. Written as DNA, the CDR3 is TGTGCCAGCAGCTTAGAAACAGGGCCCCGTTTCTACACCTTC.

A few counts support this clone. The CDR3 DNA is TGTGCCAGCAGTTATTCCGTCCTTCTGACTAATGAAAAACTGTTTTTT. Protein product: CASSYSVLLTNEKLFF. The chain carries TRBV6-5 and TRBJ1-4; no reliable D call. Germline V CDR1 and CDR2: MNHEY, SVGAGI. CDR3 length: 16 amino acids. The ends were cut back, 3 bases at V and 2 bases at J, with 13 bases in the middle.

The chain couples TRBV27 to TRBJ2-1; 14 bases are a match to TRBD2. CDR1 and CDR2 from the germline V gene are MNHEY and SMNVEV (reference sequence). The CDR3 runs 15 residues. Losses at the gene ends were 5 bases for V and 12 bases for J; bases not matched to a gene: 9. The CDR3 coding sequence is TGTGCCAGCAGTCCCCGACTAGCGGGAGGGCCGACGCAGTTCTTC. Translating it yields CASSPRLAGGPTQFF.

The gene calls are TRBV6-5 and TRBJ1-1; possibly TRBD1 for D (5 bases). This CDR3 is built from 15 residues. The ends were cut back, 2 bases at V and 3 bases at J, with 13 bases in the middle. Germline V gene data show CDR1 as MNHEY and CDR2 as SVGAGI. CDR3 region: CASSYDARAYTEAFF. The CDR3 nucleotides read TGTGCCAGCAGTTACGATGCCAGGGCCTACACTGAAGCTTTCTTT.

The V and J genes are TRBV7-6 and TRBJ2-5; TRBD1 matches 9 bases. The germline gives CDR1 SGHVS, CDR2 FNYEAQ. The CDR3 is 15 residues long. V was pared by 5 bases and J by 5 bases, with 9 bases of the junction left unmatched. The CDR3 loop reads CASSPRTGVGETQYF. DNA for the CDR3: TGTGCCAGCAGCCCCCGGACAGGGGTAGGCGAGACCCAGTACTTC.

CDR3 bases: TGTGCCAGCAGTTCCACAAGAATGACCCAGTACTTC. This translates into CASSSTRMTQYF. The chain recombines TRBV6-6 with TRBJ2-5; no firm D call. Germline loops: CDR1 MNHNY, CDR2 SVGAGI (reference sequence). Trimming pared 4 bases from V and 7 bases from J, leaving 10 bases between. The CDR3 runs 12 residues.

This clone was counted a few times. At one of its ends the junction is not consistent with the germline gene, which may arise from a read error. The chain couples TRBV7-7 to TRBJ2-7; TRBD1 might be the D (6 bases). Germline-derived CDR1 and CDR2 are SSHAT and FNYEAQ (reference sequence). This CDR3 is built from 14 residues. The CDR3 DNA reads as TGCGCCAGCAGCCAAGAGACAGGTATCTACGAGCAGTACTTC. This gives the protein CASSQETGIYEQYF.

V is TRBV6-1 and J is TRBJ2-3; 8 nucleotides line up with TRBD2. The CDR3 is made up of 16 amino acids. In germline, CDR1 is MNHNS, CDR2 SASEGT. Trimming removed 2 bases from V and 1 base from J; junction bases left unmatched: 5. CDR3 in amino acids: CASSERSGGGTDTQYF. The CDR3 DNA reads TGTGCCAGCAGTGAAAGAAGCGGGGGAGGCACAGATACGCAGTATTTT.

The chain employs TRBV9 and TRBJ1-4, with 8 bases fitting TRBD1. Germline trimming cut 4 bases from V and 2 bases from J; bases unmatched to any gene: 7. Germline lookup yields CDR1 SGDLS and CDR2 YYNGEE. The CDR3 loop spans 16 amino acids. The CDR3, as DNA: TGTGCCAGCAGCTCCGGACAGGGCAGGACTAATGAAAAACTGTTTTTT. This translates into CASSSGQGRTNEKLFF.

The V call is TRBV19, the J call TRBJ2-1; D not certain. The CDR3 sequence is 15 residues long. The V end lost 4 bases, the J end lost 6 bases, and 16 bases lay between the germline ends. Germline V gives CDR1 LNHDA, CDR2 SQIVND (reference sequence). The CDR3 nucleotides read TGTGCCAGTAGTAGCGACGGGTGGTCGCTCAATGAGCAGTTCTTC. It is translated as CASSSDGWSLNEQFF.

The rearrangement uses TRBV4-1 and TRBJ1-4, with a tentative D call TRBD1 (6 bases). V was cut by 1 base and J by 5 bases, with 17 bases left in between. CDR1 is MGHRA and CDR2 is YSYEKL in the germline V gene. The CDR3 extends over 17 amino acids. The CDR3 coding sequence is TGCGCCAGCAGCCAAGCGGGGTGGACAGCAGAGAATGAAAAACTGTTTTTT. This gives the protein CASSQAGWTAENEKLFF.

The chain employs TRBV29-1 and TRBJ2-2; 9 positions agree with TRBD1. The V gene's germline CDR1 is SQVTM and CDR2 ANQGSEA. The J segment lost 6 bases and the V segment lost 7 bases, leaving 3 bases of the junction unmatched. The CDR3 has 12 residues. The CDR3 sequence: CSDRDRAGELFF. The CDR3 DNA sequence: TGCAGCGATCGGGACAGGGCCGGGGAGCTGTTTTTT.

The J gene is TRBJ2-1, the V gene TRBV6-4; 12 nucleotides agree with TRBD2. Germline CDR1 is MRHNA and CDR2 is SNTAGT. CDR3 length: 15 residues. V shed 0 bases, J shed 6 bases, and the junction held 0 bases outside the gene matches. The CDR3 sequence is CASSDSTSGSNEQFF. For the CDR3, the DNA is TGTGCCAGCAGTGACTCGACTAGCGGGAGCAATGAGCAGTTCTTC.

This chain links TRBV27 with TRBJ1-2, with D perhaps matching TRBD1 (5 bases). This CDR3 is 12 amino acids long. Germline V gene lookup returns CDR1 MNHEY and CDR2 SMNVEV (reference sequence). Between the trimmed V and J ends, which lost 3 bases and 8 bases, there was a span of 10 bases. The CDR3 region is CASSFTGFGYTF. CDR3 bases: TGTGCCAGCAGTTTCACAGGTTTCGGCTACACCTTC.

The chain combines TRBV11-1 with TRBJ2-3, with TRBD2 matching over 7 bases. This CDR3 contains 16 residues. Germline-derived CDR1 and CDR2 are SGHAT and FQDESV (reference sequence). V was pared by 7 bases and J by 3 bases, with 13 bases of the junction left unmatched. The CDR3 nucleotides read TGTGCCAGCAATGGGGACCATGCGGGAGTGACAGATACGCAGTATTTT. Its protein is CASNGDHAGVTDTQYF.

The rearrangement links TRBV7-9 to TRBJ2-7; TRBD1 is a possible D gene (6 bases). The germline CDR1 and CDR2 sequences are SEHNR and FQNEAQ (reference sequence). The CDR3 is made up of 13 amino acids. V was pared by 5 bases and J by 5 bases, with 13 bases between. The CDR3 DNA follows: TGTGCCAGCAGCAAAACAGGGTTCCACGAGCAGTACTTC. It yields the protein CASSKTGFHEQYF.

V usage is TRBV25-1 and J usage is TRBJ1-2; 7 bases are shared with TRBD1. This CDR3 comprises 14 residues. V shed 6 bases, J shed 2 bases, and the junction held 6 bases outside the gene matches. Germline CDR1 MGHDK, CDR2 SYGVNS. The CDR3 nucleotides are TGTGCCAGCAGGCAGACAGGGTGGAACTATGGCTACACCTTC. This gives the protein CASRQTGWNYGYTF.

CDR3 nucleotides: TGTGCCAGCCGACCCCCCCGGGACAAAAGAGGGTTGGATACGCAGTATTTT. Protein sequence: CASRPPRDKRGLDTQYF. The chain uses TRBV7-9 and TRBJ2-3; D is perhaps TRBD1 (6 bases). Trimming left V 8 bases short and J 6 bases short, with 27 bases between. Germline CDR1 SEHNR, CDR2 FQNEAQ (reference sequence). The CDR3 is 17 residues long.

This sequence joins TRBV2 and TRBJ1-5; 10 bases align to TRBD1. The junction had 9 bases not matched to a gene; V was cut back by 4 bases and J by 0 bases. Germline CDR1 and CDR2: SNHLY and FYNNEI. CDR3 size: 18 residues. The CDR3 here is CASSGGRDRGHSNQPQHF. The CDR3 region has the DNA TGTGCCAGCAGTGGGGGGCGGGACAGGGGACATAGCAATCAGCCCCAGCATTTT. The variable domain in full, with the rest retrieved from reference TRBV2 and TRBJ1-5, is EPEVTQTPSHQVTQMGQEVILRCVPISNHLYFYWYRQILGQKVEFLVSFYNNEISEKSEIFDDQFSVERPDGSNFTLKIRSTKLEDSAMYFCASSGGRDRGHSNQPQHFGDGTRLSIL.

Here the CDR3 DNA reads TGTGCCAGCAGCCCTGGGACAGGGAGCACAGATACGCAGTATTTT. Translated, it gives CASSPGTGSTDTQYF. This chain connects TRBV4-2 to TRBJ2-3; TRBD1 matches 9 bases. The CDR3 consists of 15 residues. The ends lost 4 bases at V and 0 bases at J; junction bases unmatched: 2. The germline CDR1 and CDR2 sequences are LGHNA and YNFKEQ.

This clone was seen a few times. The V call is TRBV2, the J call TRBJ1-1; 11 positions agree with TRBD1. Germline loops: CDR1 SNHLY, CDR2 FYNNEI. There are 15 residues in the CDR3. Germline trimming cut 2 bases from V and 3 bases from J; bases unmatched to any gene: 2. The CDR3 nucleotides are TGTGCCAGCAGTGAATGGGACAGGGGGGACACTGAAGCTTTCTTT. Amino acids: CASSEWDRGDTEAFF.

As for this clone: The sample holds other DNA sequences that translate to the same CDR3. V is TRBV10-3 and J is TRBJ2-7, with D unclear. With 2 bases removed from V and 1 base from J, the gap between germline ends came to 12 bases. The CDR3 runs to 15 residues. The germline CDR1 and CDR2 sequences are ENHRY and SYGVKD. For the CDR3, the DNA is TGTGCCATCAGTGAGCAGGAAGGTAGGTCCTACGAGCAGTACTTC. Protein sequence: CAISEQEGRSYEQYF.

This chain joins TRBV7-2 and TRBJ2-7, with 8 bases identical to TRBD1. This CDR3 has 13 residues. CDR1 is SGHTA, CDR2 FQGNSA, per germline. Trimming cost V 6 bases and J 0 bases; bases outside gene matches: 1. Here the CDR3 reads CASRDRVSYEQYF. The CDR3 nucleotides are TGTGCCAGCAGGGACAGGGTCTCCTACGAGCAGTACTTC.

The chain links TRBV5-8 to TRBJ1-5; 7 bases fit TRBD1. V dropped 0 bases and J dropped 5; count of bases not matched to a gene: 8. Germline V gene lookup returns CDR1 SGHTS and CDR2 YDEGEE. CDR3 size: 16 residues. DNA of the CDR3: TGTGCCAGCAGCTTGGGCGACAGGGACGTAGATCAGCCCCAGCATTTT. Its protein product is CASSLGDRDVDQPQHF.